This is a list of T cell receptor beta chains from one sample in a study of early T cells in non-severe SARS-CoV-2 infection. MiXCR, run by TCRdb on the 5' RACE reads, gives a single entry per CDR3 protein. The data hold 95,000 to 110,000 distinct CDR3 sequences, with 11% observed a single time. The sequencing input was whole blood. These receptors originate from an adult who was a healthcare worker with PCR-confirmed SARS-CoV-2 infection or an uninfected control (not recorded which). CDR3s leave out the opening cysteine and the closing phenylalanine or tryptophan. The order of the fields is J gene, V gene, CDR3 protein.

TRBJ2-2 | TRBV24-1 | ATSVDGTTGELF
TRBJ2-5 | TRBV25-1 | ASSRGEETQY
TRBJ2-7 | TRBV30 | AWDSPGLDVPYEQY
TRBJ2-1 | TRBV11-2 | ASSSQVAGVFNEQF
TRBJ2-3 | TRBV10-3 | AISEEAGGVDTQY
TRBJ2-7 | TRBV20-1 | SVQGWSYEQY
TRBJ2-2 | TRBV29-1 | SVGRGPGELF
TRBJ1-1 | TRBV4-1 | ASSQEQNTEAF
TRBJ2-4 | TRBV7-9 | ASSTGAKNIQY
TRBJ2-7 | TRBV5-6 | ASSLGRADEQY
TRBJ1-2 | TRBV5-6 | ASSLSRDYGYT
TRBJ1-2 | TRBV4-1 | ASSQATTGSRGYT
TRBJ2-1 | TRBV28 | ASSAGTSGSNEQF
TRBJ2-2 | TRBV7-9 | ASSTTGLNTGELF
TRBJ2-1 | TRBV5-4 | ASSWAGNSYNEQF
TRBJ2-1 | TRBV4-3 | ASSQNHRASGSFDEQF
TRBJ2-3 | TRBV28 | ASHGNGGRADTQY
TRBJ2-7 | TRBV2 | ASIFGTTSYEQY
TRBJ2-7 | TRBV20-1 | SGIITGQNYEQY
TRBJ2-7 | TRBV12-3/TRBV12-4 | ASSLREGTYEQY
TRBJ2-7 | TRBV9 | ASSAGTGSREQY
TRBJ2-1 | TRBV7-2 | ASSPGTSSYEQF
TRBJ2-5 | TRBV19 | ASIPGGETQY
TRBJ2-7 | TRBV29-1 | SVSWTPYEQY
TRBJ2-3 | TRBV7-6 | ASSFTTGHITDTQY
TRBJ1-2 | TRBV12-3/TRBV12-4 | ASSPTPGQGAESKGYT
TRBJ1-3 | TRBV5-5 | ASNRPGSGNTIY
TRBJ2-7 | TRBV28 | ASSGVRDEQY
TRBJ2-3 | TRBV4-1 | ASSQDTTDGTDTQY
TRBJ2-1 | TRBV12-3/TRBV12-4 | ASSLPSYGGSTEQF
TRBJ1-3 | TRBV2 | ASRRDGNTIY
TRBJ1-1 | TRBV5-1 | ASSLVSGNTEAF
TRBJ2-7 | TRBV28 | ASEDRGGDEQY
TRBJ2-3 | TRBV20-1 | SARPPGHTDTQY
TRBJ1-2 | TRBV7-9 | ASSHTASYGYT
TRBJ2-1 | TRBV6-5 | ASKTPGSEQF
TRBJ2-1 | TRBV24-1 | ATRGGSYEQF
TRBJ2-3 | TRBV11-2 | ASSFQGASGSTDTQY
TRBJ1-1 | TRBV10-2 | ASSESAQEAF
TRBJ2-7 | TRBV7-2 | ASSSHSGSPPIYEQY
TRBJ2-6 | TRBV6-1 | ASMRAPGANVLT
TRBJ2-3 | TRBV27 | ASSSRSDTQY
TRBJ2-1 | TRBV4-3 | ASSQEGEGSWQF
TRBJ2-2 | TRBV6-4 | ASSDKQSGELF
TRBJ1-1 | TRBV7-7 | ASSFARGTEAF
TRBJ2-7 | TRBV11-2 | ASSEGYEQY
TRBJ1-6 | TRBV20-1 | SAAGTDNSPLH
TRBJ2-5 | TRBV6-1 | ASSEADPQETQY
TRBJ2-7 | TRBV28 | ASSHTLSSYEQY
TRBJ2-1 | TRBV28 | ASRPLAGEVHEQF
TRBJ2-2 | TRBV20-1 | SASSGSRVSGELF
TRBJ1-5 | TRBV29-1 | SVSLSVGGNQPQH
TRBJ1-4 | TRBV2 | ASSAGSPEKLF
TRBJ2-3 | TRBV28 | ASSPSGRTRTDTQY
TRBJ2-1 | TRBV15 | ATSREQESYNEQF